This entry lists 14 T cell receptor beta chains sequenced from one sample in a study of cytomegalovirus exposure and HLA in healthy donors. The PCR made use of 60 Vbeta and 13 Jbeta primers. Clones were sequenced by immunoSEQ multiplex PCR, and TCRdb holds only the in-frame ones, with some missing. The top ten clones hold around 0.75% of a sample with 200,000 or so clones, roughly four fifths of them seen once. Sequencing was carried out using PBMCs. The receptors derive from a woman between 18 and 29 years old in good health and CMV-seronegative.

This clone was picked up a small number of times. The chain joins TRBV11-2 to TRBJ1-2; TRBD1 agrees at 9 bases. V lost 3 bases, J lost 8 bases, and 4 bases stayed unmatched. This CDR3 is 13 amino acids long. Germline assignment: CDR1 SGHAT and CDR2 FQNNGV. The CDR3 spells CASSLTGGGGYTF. The CDR3 nucleotides read TGTGCCAGCAGCTTGACAGGGGGAGGCGGCTACACCTTC. The full variable domain, with the rest looked up from reference TRBV11-2 and TRBJ1-2, is EAGVAQSPRYKIIEKRQSVAFWCNPISGHATLYWYQQILGQGPKLLIQFQNNGVVDDSQLPKDRFSAERLKGVDSTLKIQPAKLEDSAVYLCASSLTGGGGYTFGSGTRLTVV.

The V and J genes are TRBV15 and TRBJ2-2; maybe TRBD1 (5 bases). Trimming stripped 1 base from V and 5 bases from J, with 8 bases between. Germline CDR1 reads LNHNV; CDR2 reads YYDKDF (reference sequence). The CDR3 has 14 residues. The CDR3 DNA is TGTGCCACCAGCAGAGTAGACAGAACCGGGGAGCTGTTTTTT. It codes for CATSRVDRTGELFF.

This clone was recorded only once. The chain combines TRBV5-1 with TRBJ2-1; D perhaps matches TRBD2 (5 bases). CDR3 length equals 13 residues. Per the germline V gene, CDR1 is SGHRS and CDR2 is YFSETQ. Trimming shortened V by 4 bases and J by 7 bases, and 12 bases separated the two germline ends. The DNA for the CDR3 is TGCGCCAGCAGCGGCGAGGGCCAAAATGAGCAGTTCTTC. Protein: CASSGEGQNEQFF.

The chain is built from TRBV6-5 and TRBJ1-1; 9 nucleotides match TRBD1. J was trimmed by 5 bases and V by 5 bases; bases with no gene match: 6. Germline CDR1 is MNHEY and CDR2 is SVGAGI. This CDR3 spans 14 amino acids. This CDR3 reads CASSGEQGATEAFF. CDR3 sequence (DNA): TGTGCCAGCAGTGGGGAACAGGGGGCGACTGAAGCTTTCTTT.

The chain couples TRBV7-2 to TRBJ1-2; D unresolved. The CDR3 loop spans 15 amino acids. V shed 0 bases and J shed 6 bases, with 14 bases lying between them. In germline, CDR1 is SGHTA, CDR2 FQGNSA. This CDR3 is CASSLAQTNRNGYTF. CDR3 DNA sequence: TGTGCCAGCAGCTTAGCCCAGACCAACAGAAATGGCTACACCTTC. Complete variable domain (other parts from reference TRBV7-2 and TRBJ1-2): GAGVSQSPSNKVTEKGKDVELRCDPISGHTALYWYRQSLGQGLEFLIYFQGNSAPDKSGLPSDRFSAERTGGSVSTLTIQRTQQEDSAVYLCASSLAQTNRNGYTFGSGTRLTVV.

V is TRBV2 and J is TRBJ2-7, with D possibly TRBD2 on 5 matching bases. There are 12 residues in the CDR3. V lost 8 bases and J 1 base, leaving 9 bases between the germline ends. Germline loops: CDR1 SNHLY, CDR2 FYNNEI. The CDR3 here is CASGAESYEQYF. DNA of the CDR3: TGTGCCAGCGGAGCGGAGTCCTACGAGCAGTACTTC. Drawing the rest from reference TRBV2 and TRBJ2-7, the complete variable domain is EPEVTQTPSHQVTQMGQEVILRCVPISNHLYFYWYRQILGQKVEFLVSFYNNEISEKSEIFDDQFSVERPDGSNFTLKIRSTKLEDSAMYFCASGAESYEQYFGPGTRLTVT.

V usage is TRBV6-6 and J usage is TRBJ2-7, with 9 bases identical to TRBD1. The CDR3 length is 13 residues. Per germline, CDR1 MNHNY and CDR2 SVGAGI (reference sequence). The V gene end was trimmed by 6 bases and the J gene end by 6 bases; junction bases not matched to a gene: 6. The DNA for the CDR3 is TGTGCCAGCAGCCGGGGACAGGGCGCCGAGCAGTACTTC. Protein product: CASSRGQGAEQYF.

To note about this clone: The same CDR3 can be traced to other DNA sequences in this sample. The chain employs TRBV7-9 and TRBJ1-3; D is unresolved. The germline V gene has CDR1 SEHNR and CDR2 FQNEAQ (reference sequence). Trimming cost V 1 base and J 4 bases, with 5 bases left between them. The CDR3 is 13 residues long. The CDR3 bases are TGTGCCAGCAGCTTAGGAGAGGGAAACACCATATATTTT. Translated: CASSLGEGNTIYF.

This clone has just a few counts. The chain is built from TRBV5-1 and TRBJ1-4; 12 bases agree with TRBD1. This CDR3 comprises 14 residues. Germline V gene sequence: CDR1 SGHRS, CDR2 YFSETQ. The junction had 0 bases not matched to a gene; V was cut back by 4 bases and J by 5 bases. The CDR3 bases are TGCGCCAGCAGCGGGACAGGGGGCAATGAAAAACTGTTTTTT. As protein: CASSGTGGNEKLFF. Drawing the rest from reference TRBV5-1 and TRBJ1-4, the complete variable domain is KAGVTQTPRYLIKTRGQQVTLSCSPISGHRSVSWYQQTPGQGLQFLFEYFSETQRNKGNFPGRFSGRQFSNSRSEMNVSTLELGDSALYLCASSGTGGNEKLFFGSGTQLSVL.

This rearrangement joins TRBV4-1 to TRBJ2-7; maybe TRBD2 (5 bases). CDR3 length: 15 residues. Germline loops: CDR1 MGHRA, CDR2 YSYEKL. V lost 4 bases and J 3 bases, leaving 16 bases between the germline ends. The CDR3 is CASSPDVGGFYEQYF. DNA for the CDR3: TGCGCCAGCAGCCCCGACGTAGGAGGATTCTACGAGCAGTACTTC.

The chain uses TRBV27 and TRBJ2-7; no firm D call. The CDR3 has 14 residues. V dropped 2 bases and J dropped 6 bases, with 14 bases sitting between them. The germline V gene encodes CDR1 MNHEY and CDR2 SMNVEV (reference sequence). CDR3 residues: CASSLVDMSSEQYF. CDR3 in DNA: TGTGCCAGCAGTTTAGTTGACATGAGCAGCGAGCAGTACTTC.

This chain uses TRBV7-6 with TRBJ2-7; tentatively, D is TRBD2 (6 bases). Per germline, CDR1 SGHVS and CDR2 FNYEAQ. The CDR3 totals 15 residues. Trimming removed 6 bases from V and 6 bases from J, with 21 bases in between. The CDR3 region is CASSSGGGGKGEQYF. CDR3 DNA: TGTGCCAGCAGTTCCGGTGGTGGGGGGAAGGGCGAGCAGTACTTC. Full variable domain (outside the CDR3, taken from reference TRBV7-6 and TRBJ2-7): GAGVSQSPRYKVTKRGQDVALRCDPISGHVSLYWYRQALGQGPEFLTYFNYEAQQDKSGLPNDRFSAERPEGSISTLTIQRTEQRDSAMYRCASSSGGGGKGEQYFGPGTRLTVT.

The chain employs TRBV5-1 and TRBJ2-7; 11 bases agree with TRBD1. The CDR3 length is 17 residues. Germline V gives CDR1 SGHRS, CDR2 YFSETQ. V was clipped by 3 bases and J by 6 bases; unmatched bases: 14. CDR3 sequence (DNA): TGCGCCAGCAGCTCTCGGACAGGGGGCCCGACTGGTCTCGAGCAGTACTTC. The encoded protein is CASSSRTGGPTGLEQYF.

The chain employs TRBV30 and TRBJ2-7; 9 nucleotides align to TRBD1. Per the germline V gene, CDR1 is GTSNPN and CDR2 is SVGIG (reference sequence). The CDR3 has 14 residues. Unmatched junction bases numbered 5, after V lost 2 bases and J lost 3 bases. CDR3 coding DNA: TGTGCCTGGAGTCCGGGACAGGGCTACTACGAGCAGTACTTC. Translated, it gives CAWSPGQGYYEQYF.